This entry describes one TCR beta chain. Its antigen is currently unknown. The record originates from a study of CD8+ T cells in alopecia areata. Overall study findings and caveats: An increase in clonality over normal scalp was evident in lesional scalp, especially alopecia totalis/universalis.

The CDR3 contains 16 residues. Looked up from germline, CDR1 is KGHSH and CDR2 is LQKENI. The V end lost 3 bases, the J end lost 6 bases, and 18 bases lay between the germline ends. Sequencing used cDNA as its template, made by extracting RNA and reverse transcribing it. The table came from immunoSEQ multiplex PCR; TCRdb's copy has only in-frame clones and leaves some out. The table lists some 95,000 clones, 35% to 45% of them singletons. The sequenced material came from CD4+ T cells sorted from blood. This chain links TRBV18 with TRBJ1-5; D might be TRBD1 (5 bases). The source is a human donor with alopecia areata. The CDR3 sequence is CASSPSSGRGAQPQHF. The CDR3 DNA sequence: TGTGCCAGCTCACCGTCATCAGGGAGAGGCGCTCAGCCCCAGCATTTT. The full variable domain, rest sourced from reference TRBV18 and TRBJ1-5, is NAGVMQNPRHLVRRRGQEARLRCSPMKGHSHVYWYRQLPEEGLKFMVYLQKENIIDESGMPKERFSAEFPKEGPSILRIQQVVRGDSAAYFCASSPSSGRGAQPQHFGDGTRLSIL.